This TCR beta chain was profiled in a study of T cell responses to AZD1222 COVID-19 vaccine. This clone came up once. Its antigen is as yet unknown. Study outcomes and limitations: Epitopes outside B.1.351 and B.1.1.7 mutated regions reportedly drew nearly half of spike TCRs.

With 4 bases clipped from V and 1 base from J, the junction kept 1 base outside the gene matches. Germline assignment: CDR1 SGHNT and CDR2 YYREEE (reference sequence). This CDR3 spans 13 amino acids. Only in-frame clones appear in the TCRdb table, and some are missing; sequencing was by immunoSEQ multiplex PCR. The table shows 160,000 or so clones, with around 94% occurring only once. V is TRBV5-4 and J is TRBJ2-5; 7 positions match TRBD1. Sequenced material: peripheral blood, taken 28 days after the second AZD1222 dose. The TCR was taken from an adult who received the AZD1222 COVID-19 vaccine. CDR3 protein: CASSQGVQETQYF. The CDR3 DNA sequence: TGTGCCAGCAGCCAGGGGGTCCAAGAGACCCAGTACTTC.